This TCR beta chain originates from a study of OX40 agonist ivuxolimab in advanced cancers. The V end lost 1 base, the J end lost 3 bases, and 10 bases lay between the germline ends. Germline V gene sequence: CDR1 MDHEN, CDR2 SYDVKM. This CDR3 contains 14 residues. Using immunoSEQ multiplex PCR, the repertoire was profiled, and TCRdb retains in-frame clones only, with some absent. The data hold roughly 56,000 clones, with 84% observed a single time. A word on this clone: Its cognate antigen is unknown.

Study-level findings and limits: The average count of expanded clones was higher among CD8+ T cells than among CD4+.

The sequence came from an adult with an advanced solid tumor such as melanoma, head and neck, liver or kidney cancer. Here the sequenced sample was CD4+ or CD8+ T cells sorted from blood, taken in a trial of the OX40 agonist ivuxolimab. The V gene is TRBV28, the J gene TRBJ2-7; D is unclear. CDR3 protein: CASSLSLGHYEQYF. DNA for the CDR3: TGTGCCAGCAGTTTATCGCTGGGCCACTACGAGCAGTACTTC.